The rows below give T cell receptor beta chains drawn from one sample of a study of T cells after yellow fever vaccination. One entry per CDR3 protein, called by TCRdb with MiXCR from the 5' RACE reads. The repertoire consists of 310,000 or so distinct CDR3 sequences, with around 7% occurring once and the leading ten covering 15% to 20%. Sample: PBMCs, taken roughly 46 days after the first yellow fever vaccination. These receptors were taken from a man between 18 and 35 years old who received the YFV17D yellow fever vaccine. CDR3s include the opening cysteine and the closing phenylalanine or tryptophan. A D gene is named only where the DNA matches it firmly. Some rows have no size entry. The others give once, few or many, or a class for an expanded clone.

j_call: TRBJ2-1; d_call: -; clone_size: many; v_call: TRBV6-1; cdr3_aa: CASSPGGAGAASSYNEQFF; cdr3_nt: TGTGCCAGCAGCCCCGGTGGGGCGGGGGCCGCGAGCTCCTACAATGAGCAGTTCTTC
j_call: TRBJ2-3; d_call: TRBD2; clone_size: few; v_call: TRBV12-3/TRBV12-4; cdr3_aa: CASRGLPSTDTQYF; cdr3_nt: TGTGCCAGCAGGGGACTACCCAGCACAGATACGCAGTATTTT
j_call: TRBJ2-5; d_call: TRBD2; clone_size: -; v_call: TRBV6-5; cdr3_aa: CASSSAIRRGAKETQYF; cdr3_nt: TGTGCCAGCAGTTCTGCAATTCGGCGGGGGGCCAAAGAGACCCAGTACTTC
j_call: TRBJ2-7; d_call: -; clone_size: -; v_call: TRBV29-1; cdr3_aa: CSAILQDFYEQYF; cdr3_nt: TGCAGCGCCATATTACAGGACTTCTACGAGCAGTACTTC
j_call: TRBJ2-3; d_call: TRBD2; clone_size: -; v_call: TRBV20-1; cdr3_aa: CSATSGEVDTQYF; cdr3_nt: TGCAGTGCCACTAGCGGGGAGGTGGATACGCAGTATTTT
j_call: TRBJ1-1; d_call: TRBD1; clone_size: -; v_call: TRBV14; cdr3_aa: CASSQVSGGVTEAFF; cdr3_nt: TGTGCCAGCAGCCAAGTTTCAGGGGGCGTCACTGAAGCTTTCTTT
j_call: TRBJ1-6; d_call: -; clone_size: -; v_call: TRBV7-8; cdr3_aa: CASSRGLPRDSPLHF; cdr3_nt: TGTGCCAGCAGCCGCGGACTCCCCAGGGATTCACCCCTCCACTTT
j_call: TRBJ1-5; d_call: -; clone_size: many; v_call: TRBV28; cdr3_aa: CASRTWRQLNQPQHF; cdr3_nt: TGTGCCAGCAGAACCTGGCGACAGCTCAATCAGCCCCAGCATTTT
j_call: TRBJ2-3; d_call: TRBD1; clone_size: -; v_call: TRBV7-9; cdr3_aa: CASSGTGNSDTQYF; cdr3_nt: TGTGCCAGCAGCGGGACAGGGAATTCAGATACGCAGTATTTT
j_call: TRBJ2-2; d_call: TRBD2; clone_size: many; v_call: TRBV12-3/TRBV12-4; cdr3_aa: CASNFAGGTLAGELFF; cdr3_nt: TGTGCCAGCAATTTTGCGGGGGGGACCTTGGCCGGGGAGCTGTTTTTT
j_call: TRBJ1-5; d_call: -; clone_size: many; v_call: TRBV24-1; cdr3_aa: CATSDAGTYQPQHF; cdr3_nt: TGTGCCACCAGTGACGCGGGGACGTATCAGCCCCAGCATTTT
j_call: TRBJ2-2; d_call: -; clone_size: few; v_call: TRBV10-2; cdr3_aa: CASSGRGGQNTGELFF; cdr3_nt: TGCGCCAGCAGTGGTCGCGGGGGCCAGAACACCGGGGAGCTGTTTTTT
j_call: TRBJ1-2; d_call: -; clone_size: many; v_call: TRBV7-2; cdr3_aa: CASSPPWGSTNYGYTF; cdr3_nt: TGTGCCAGCAGCCCCCCTTGGGGCTCGACTAACTATGGCTACACCTTC
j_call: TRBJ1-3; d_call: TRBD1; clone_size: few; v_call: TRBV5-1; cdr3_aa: CASRQGADGNTIYF; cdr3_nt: TGCGCCAGCAGACAGGGGGCGGATGGAAACACCATATATTTT
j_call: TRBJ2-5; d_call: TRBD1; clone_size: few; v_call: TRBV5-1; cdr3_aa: CASSLGGTGQETQYF; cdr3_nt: TGCGCCAGCAGCTTGGGAGGGACAGGGCAAGAGACCCAGTACTTC
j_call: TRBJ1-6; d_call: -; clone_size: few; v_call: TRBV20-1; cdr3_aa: CSAAGSNSPLHF; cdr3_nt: TGCAGTGCCGCAGGATCCAATTCACCCCTCCACTTT
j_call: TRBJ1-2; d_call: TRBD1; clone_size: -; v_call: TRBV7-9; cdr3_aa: CASSLWDRPYGYTF; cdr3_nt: TGTGCCAGCAGCTTATGGGACAGGCCCTATGGCTACACCTTC
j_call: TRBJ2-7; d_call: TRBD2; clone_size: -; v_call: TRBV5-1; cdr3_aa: CASSISGGGPGEQYF; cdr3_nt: TGCGCCAGCAGCATTAGCGGGGGGGGACCTGGCGAGCAGTACTTC
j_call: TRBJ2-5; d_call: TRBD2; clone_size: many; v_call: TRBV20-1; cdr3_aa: CSAGRLAGLQETQYF; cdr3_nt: TGCAGTGCGGGACGGCTAGCGGGGCTTCAAGAGACCCAGTACTTC
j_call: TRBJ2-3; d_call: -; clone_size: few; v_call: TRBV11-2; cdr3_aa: CASSFRGGPTSTDTQYF; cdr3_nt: TGTGCCAGCAGCTTCCGCGGGGGCCCCACCTCCACAGATACGCAGTATTTT
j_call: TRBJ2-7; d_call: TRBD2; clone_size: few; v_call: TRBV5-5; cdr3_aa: CASSFGGGSSYEQYF; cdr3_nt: TGTGCCAGCAGCTTCGGGGGGGGAAGCTCCTACGAGCAGTACTTC
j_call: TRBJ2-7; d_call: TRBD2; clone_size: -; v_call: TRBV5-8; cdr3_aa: CASSWAGGYEQYF; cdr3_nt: TGTGCCAGCAGCTGGGCGGGGGGTTACGAGCAGTACTTC
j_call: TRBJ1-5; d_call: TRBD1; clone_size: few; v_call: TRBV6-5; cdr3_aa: CASSWTGKGQPQHF; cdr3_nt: TGTGCCAGCAGTTGGACAGGGAAGGGTCAGCCCCAGCATTTT
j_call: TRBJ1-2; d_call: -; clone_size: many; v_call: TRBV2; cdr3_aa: CASSVEGLGYGYTF; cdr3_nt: TGTGCCAGCAGTGTGGAGGGCCTTGGCTATGGCTACACCTTC
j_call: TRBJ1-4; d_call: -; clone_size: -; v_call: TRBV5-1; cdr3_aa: CASSLGGTTTNEKLFF; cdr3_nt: TGCGCCAGCAGCTTGGGAGGGACCACAACTAATGAAAAACTGTTTTTT
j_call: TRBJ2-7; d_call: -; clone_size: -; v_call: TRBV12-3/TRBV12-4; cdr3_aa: CASSTYRDVNYEQYF; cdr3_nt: TGTGCCAGCAGTACCTACAGGGATGTCAACTACGAGCAGTACTTC
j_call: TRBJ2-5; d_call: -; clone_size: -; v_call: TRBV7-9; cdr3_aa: CASSKLEGARETQYF; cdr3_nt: TGTGCCAGCAGCAAATTGGAGGGGGCGCGAGAGACCCAGTACTTC
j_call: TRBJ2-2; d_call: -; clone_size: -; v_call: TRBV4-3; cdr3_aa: CASSPSLANTGELFF; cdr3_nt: TGCGCCAGCAGCCCGTCCCTAGCGAACACCGGGGAGCTGTTTTTT
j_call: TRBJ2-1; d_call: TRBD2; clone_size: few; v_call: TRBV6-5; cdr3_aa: CASSYSSSGVYNEQFF; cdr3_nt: TGTGCCAGCAGTTACTCGAGTAGCGGGGTCTACAATGAGCAGTTCTTC
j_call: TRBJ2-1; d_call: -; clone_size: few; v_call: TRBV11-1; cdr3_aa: CASSGGQGPTFQYNEQFF; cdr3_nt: TGTGCCAGCAGCGGGGGGCAGGGGCCGACATTCCAATACAATGAGCAGTTCTTC
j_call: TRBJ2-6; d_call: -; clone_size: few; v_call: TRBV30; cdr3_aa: CARHTLGANVLTF; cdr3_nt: TGTGCCCGCCACACGCTTGGGGCCAACGTCCTGACTTTC
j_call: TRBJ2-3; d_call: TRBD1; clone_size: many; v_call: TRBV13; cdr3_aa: CASSETGPPADTQYF; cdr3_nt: TGTGCCAGCAGCGAGACAGGGCCCCCGGCAGATACGCAGTATTTT
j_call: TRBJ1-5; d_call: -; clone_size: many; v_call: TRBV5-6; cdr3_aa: CASSLGGQMSNQPQHF; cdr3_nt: TGTGCCAGCAGCCTGGGAGGACAAATGAGCAATCAGCCCCAGCATTTT
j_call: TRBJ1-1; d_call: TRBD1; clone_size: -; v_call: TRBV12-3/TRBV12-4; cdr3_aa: CASSSTGDWAEAFF; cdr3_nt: TGTGCCAGCAGTTCAACAGGGGACTGGGCTGAAGCTTTCTTT
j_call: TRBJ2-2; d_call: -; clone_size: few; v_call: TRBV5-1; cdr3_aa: CASSLARLTGELFF; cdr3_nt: TGCGCCAGCAGCTTGGCCAGGCTGACCGGGGAGCTGTTTTTT
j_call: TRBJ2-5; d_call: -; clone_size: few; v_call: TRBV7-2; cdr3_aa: CASSLGRDGETQYF; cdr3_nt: TGTGCCAGCAGCTTAGGGCGGGACGGAGAGACCCAGTACTTC
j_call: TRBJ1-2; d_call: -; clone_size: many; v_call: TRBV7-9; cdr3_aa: CASSQQGTYGYTF; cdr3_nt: TGTGCCAGCAGCCAACAGGGAACTTATGGCTACACCTTC
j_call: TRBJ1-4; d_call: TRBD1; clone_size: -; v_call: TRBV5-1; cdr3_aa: CASSLGQALANEKLFF; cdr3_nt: TGCGCCAGCAGCTTAGGACAGGCCCTCGCTAATGAAAAACTGTTTTTT
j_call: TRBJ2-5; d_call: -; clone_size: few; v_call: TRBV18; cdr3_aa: CASSLRDTKETQYF; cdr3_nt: TGTGCCAGCTCACTACGGGACACAAAAGAGACCCAGTACTTC
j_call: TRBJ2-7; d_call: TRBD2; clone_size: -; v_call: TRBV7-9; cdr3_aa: CASSLASGLAAKEQYF; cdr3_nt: TGTGCCAGCAGCTTAGCTTCCGGACTAGCGGCGAAAGAGCAGTACTTC
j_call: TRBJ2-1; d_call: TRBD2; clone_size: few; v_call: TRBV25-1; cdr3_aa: CASSKGWELAGPNEQFF; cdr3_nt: TGTGCCAGCAGTAAAGGGTGGGAGCTAGCGGGGCCCAATGAGCAGTTCTTC
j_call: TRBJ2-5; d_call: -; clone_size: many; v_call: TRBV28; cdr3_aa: CASSLAAAGSETQYF; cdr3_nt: TGTGCCAGCAGTTTGGCGGCAGCCGGATCGGAGACCCAGTACTTC
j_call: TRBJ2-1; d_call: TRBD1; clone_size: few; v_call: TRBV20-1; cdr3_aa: CSATPLTGIGNNEQFF; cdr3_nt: TGCAGTGCTACCCCCCTGACAGGGATAGGGAACAATGAGCAGTTCTTC
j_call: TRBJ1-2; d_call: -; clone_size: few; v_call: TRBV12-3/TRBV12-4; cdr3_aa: CASSPRQIPQNYGYTF; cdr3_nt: TGTGCCAGCAGTCCCCGACAGATTCCTCAAAACTATGGCTACACCTTC
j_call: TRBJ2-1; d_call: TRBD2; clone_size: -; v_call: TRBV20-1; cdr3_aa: CSARGPGLGIYEQFF; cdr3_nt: TGCAGTGCTAGAGGCCCGGGACTAGGAATTTATGAGCAGTTCTTC
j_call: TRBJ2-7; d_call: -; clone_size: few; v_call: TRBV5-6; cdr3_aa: CASSFRGGGYEQYF; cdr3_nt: TGTGCCAGCAGCTTCCGGGGAGGTGGGTACGAGCAGTACTTC
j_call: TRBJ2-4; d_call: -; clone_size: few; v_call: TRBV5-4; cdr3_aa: CASNVGGLAKNIQYF; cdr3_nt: TGTGCCAGCAACGTGGGGGGCCTCGCCAAAAACATTCAGTACTTC
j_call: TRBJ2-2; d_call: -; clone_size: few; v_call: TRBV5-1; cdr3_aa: CASSFVRYTGELFF; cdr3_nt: TGCGCCAGCAGCTTCGTCAGGTACACCGGGGAGCTGTTTTTT
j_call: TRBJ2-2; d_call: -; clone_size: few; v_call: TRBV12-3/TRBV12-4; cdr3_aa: CASSSLGGGGTGELFF; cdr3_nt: TGTGCCAGCAGTTCCCTCGGGGGCGGCGGCACCGGGGAGCTGTTTTTT
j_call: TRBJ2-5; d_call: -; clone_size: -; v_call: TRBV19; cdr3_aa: CASSTGQGKQETQYF; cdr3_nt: TGTGCCAGTAGTACCGGGCAGGGGAAGCAAGAGACCCAGTACTTC
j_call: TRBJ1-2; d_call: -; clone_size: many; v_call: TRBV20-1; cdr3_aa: CSASSLDGYQGGYTF; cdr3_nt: TGCAGTGCTAGTTCCCTCGACGGGTACCAAGGTGGCTACACCTTC
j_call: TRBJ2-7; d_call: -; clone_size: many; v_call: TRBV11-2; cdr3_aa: CASSSLTSYEQYF; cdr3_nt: TGTGCCAGCAGCTCACTTACTTCCTACGAGCAGTACTTC
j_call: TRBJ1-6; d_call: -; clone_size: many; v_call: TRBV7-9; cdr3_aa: CASRHSGIYNSPLHF; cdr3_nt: TGTGCCAGCAGACACTCCGGGATCTATAATTCACCCCTCCACTTT
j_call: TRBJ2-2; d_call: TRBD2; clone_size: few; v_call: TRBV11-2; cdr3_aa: CASSPRGLAGAYTGELFF; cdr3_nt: TGTGCCAGCAGCCCCCGGGGACTAGCGGGGGCCTACACCGGGGAGCTGTTTTTT
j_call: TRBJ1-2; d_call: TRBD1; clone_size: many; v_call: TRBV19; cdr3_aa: CASSIVYRGPVSYGYTF; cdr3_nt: TGTGCCAGTAGTATCGTGTACAGGGGACCGGTCTCTTATGGCTACACCTTC
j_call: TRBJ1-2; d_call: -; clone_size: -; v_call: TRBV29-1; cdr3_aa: CSVDQRGPGYGYTF; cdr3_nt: TGCAGCGTTGACCAAAGGGGACCGGGCTATGGCTACACCTTC
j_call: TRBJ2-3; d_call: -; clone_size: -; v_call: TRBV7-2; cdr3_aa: CASSLVVGDTQYF; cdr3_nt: TGTGCCAGCAGCTTAGTTGTGGGCGATACGCAGTATTTT
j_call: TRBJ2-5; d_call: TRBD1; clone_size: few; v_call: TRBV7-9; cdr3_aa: CASSTGTGVQYF; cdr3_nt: TGTGCCAGCAGCACCGGGACAGGGGTCCAGTACTTC
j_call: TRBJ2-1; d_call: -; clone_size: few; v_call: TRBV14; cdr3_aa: CASSQALGANYNEQFF; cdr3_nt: TGTGCCAGCAGCCAAGCTCTGGGGGCCAACTACAATGAGCAGTTCTTC
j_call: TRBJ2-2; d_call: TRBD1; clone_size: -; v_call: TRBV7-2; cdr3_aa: CASSVRDSANTGELFF; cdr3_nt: TGTGCCAGCAGCGTCCGGGACAGCGCGAACACCGGGGAGCTGTTTTTT